The rows below give T cell receptor beta chains drawn from one sample of a study of T-cell reconstitution after alpha-beta-depleted transplantation in children. MiXCR, applied by TCRdb to the PCR reads, yields one record per CDR3 protein. This sample has 150,000 to 200,000 distinct CDR3 sequences, with 11% found just once. The specimen was PBMCs, collected before TCRalphabeta/CD19-depleted stem cell transplant. These receptor sequences come from a boy aged 2 to 10 with acute myeloid leukemia, due to receive a stem cell transplant. Both conserved end residues are part of each CDR3. Not every row has a clone size; where given, it reads once, few, many or a size class.

clone_size: many; v_call: TRBV29-1; cdr3_aa: CSVLSGNSYEQYF
clone_size: many; v_call: TRBV6-1; cdr3_aa: CASSQLPGTAGGEAFF
clone_size: many; v_call: TRBV20-1; cdr3_aa: CSAGQVNNYGYTF
clone_size: many; v_call: TRBV29-1; cdr3_aa: CSAAGRQETQYF
clone_size: many; v_call: TRBV5-1; cdr3_aa: CASSPGPTGLKDEQYF
clone_size: -; v_call: TRBV7-3; cdr3_aa: CASSCPGQGHGYTF
clone_size: many; v_call: TRBV7-2; cdr3_aa: CASRLHKNTEAFF
clone_size: many; v_call: TRBV5-5; cdr3_aa: CASRRTSGTTYNEQFF
clone_size: many; v_call: TRBV20-1; cdr3_aa: CSAAGGIYEQYF
clone_size: -; v_call: TRBV20-1; cdr3_aa: CSARSLADSSYEQYF
clone_size: many; v_call: TRBV4-1; cdr3_aa: CASSQAGPGFSQHF
clone_size: many; v_call: TRBV12-3/TRBV12-4; cdr3_aa: CASSTGVVGELFF
clone_size: many; v_call: TRBV9; cdr3_aa: CASSVDPTGALNTEAFF
clone_size: many; v_call: TRBV13; cdr3_aa: CASKSRAGTDTQYF
clone_size: many; v_call: TRBV5-6; cdr3_aa: CASSHAEVGGYNSPLHF